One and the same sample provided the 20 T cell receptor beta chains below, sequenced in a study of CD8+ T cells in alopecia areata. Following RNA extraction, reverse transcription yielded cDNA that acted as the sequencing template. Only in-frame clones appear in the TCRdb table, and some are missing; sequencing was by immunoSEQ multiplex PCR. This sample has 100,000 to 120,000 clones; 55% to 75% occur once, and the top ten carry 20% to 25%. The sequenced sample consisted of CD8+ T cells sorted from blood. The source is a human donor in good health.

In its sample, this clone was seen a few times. DNA for the CDR3: TGTGCCAGCAGCACGGGACAGGCTTCCTACAATGAGCAGTTCTTC. As protein: CASSTGQASYNEQFF. The rearrangement uses TRBV13 and TRBJ2-1; 8 nucleotides line up with TRBD1. CDR1 PRHDT and CDR2 FYEKMQ come from the germline V gene (reference sequence). V trimming: 5 bases; J trimming: 1 base; junction bases outside the gene matches: 4. The CDR3 is made up of 15 amino acids.

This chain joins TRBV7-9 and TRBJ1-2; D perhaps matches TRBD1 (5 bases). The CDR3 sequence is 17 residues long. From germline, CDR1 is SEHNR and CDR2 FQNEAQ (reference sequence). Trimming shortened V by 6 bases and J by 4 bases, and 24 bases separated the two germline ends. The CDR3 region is CASRRDGRQYLGYGYTF. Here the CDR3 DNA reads TGTGCCAGCAGACGGGACGGCAGACAGTACTTAGGCTATGGCTACACCTTC.

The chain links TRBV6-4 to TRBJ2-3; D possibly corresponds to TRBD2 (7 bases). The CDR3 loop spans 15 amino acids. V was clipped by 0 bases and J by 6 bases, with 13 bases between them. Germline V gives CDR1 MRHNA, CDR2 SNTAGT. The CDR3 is CASSDSGGGADTQYF. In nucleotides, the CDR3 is TGTGCCAGCAGTGACTCAGGAGGGGGGGCTGATACGCAGTATTTT.

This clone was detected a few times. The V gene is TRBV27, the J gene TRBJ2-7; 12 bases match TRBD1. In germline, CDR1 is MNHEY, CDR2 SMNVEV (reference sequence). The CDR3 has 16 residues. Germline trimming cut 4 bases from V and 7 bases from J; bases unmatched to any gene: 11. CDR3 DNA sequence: TGTGCCAGCAGTTCACCTCCGGGACAGGGGGCTGCTGAGCAGTACTTC. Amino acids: CASSSPPGQGAAEQYF.

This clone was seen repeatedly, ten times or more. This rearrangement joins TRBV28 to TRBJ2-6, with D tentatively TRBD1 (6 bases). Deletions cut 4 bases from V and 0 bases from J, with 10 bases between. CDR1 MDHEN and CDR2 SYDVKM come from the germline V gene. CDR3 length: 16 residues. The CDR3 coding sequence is TGTGCCAGCAGTTCTGGACAGACCTCTGGGGCCAACGTCCTGACTTTC. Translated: CASSSGQTSGANVLTF.

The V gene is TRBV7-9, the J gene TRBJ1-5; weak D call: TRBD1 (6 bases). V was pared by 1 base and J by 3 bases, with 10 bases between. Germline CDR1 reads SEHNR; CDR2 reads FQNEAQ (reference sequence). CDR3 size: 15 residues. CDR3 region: CASSLGTGHNQPQHF. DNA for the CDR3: TGTGCCAGCAGCTTAGGAACAGGGCACAATCAGCCCCAGCATTTT.

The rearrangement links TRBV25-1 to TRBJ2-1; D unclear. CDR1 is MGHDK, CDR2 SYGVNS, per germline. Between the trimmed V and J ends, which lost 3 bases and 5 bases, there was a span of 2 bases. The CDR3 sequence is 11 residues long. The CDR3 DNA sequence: TGTGCCAGCAGTGAGGACAATGAGCAGTTCTTC. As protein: CASSEDNEQFF.

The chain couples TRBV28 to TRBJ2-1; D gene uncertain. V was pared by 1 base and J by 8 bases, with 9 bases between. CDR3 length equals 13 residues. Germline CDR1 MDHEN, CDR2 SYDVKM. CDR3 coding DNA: TGTGCCAGCAGTTTATTACCCCTCGATGAGCAGTTCTTC. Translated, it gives CASSLLPLDEQFF.

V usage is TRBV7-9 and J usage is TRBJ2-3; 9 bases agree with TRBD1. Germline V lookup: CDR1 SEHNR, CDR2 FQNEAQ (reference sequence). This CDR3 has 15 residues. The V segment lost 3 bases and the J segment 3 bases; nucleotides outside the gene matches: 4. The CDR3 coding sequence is TGTGCCAGCAGCTTGGACAGGGGACTAACAGATACGCAGTATTTT. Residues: CASSLDRGLTDTQYF.

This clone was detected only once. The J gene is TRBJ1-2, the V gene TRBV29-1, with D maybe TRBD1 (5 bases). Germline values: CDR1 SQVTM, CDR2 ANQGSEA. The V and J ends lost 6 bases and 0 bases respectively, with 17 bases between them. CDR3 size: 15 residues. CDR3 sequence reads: CSVVAGGPTNYGYTF. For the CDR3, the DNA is TGCAGCGTCGTAGCGGGGGGACCCACTAACTATGGCTACACCTTC.

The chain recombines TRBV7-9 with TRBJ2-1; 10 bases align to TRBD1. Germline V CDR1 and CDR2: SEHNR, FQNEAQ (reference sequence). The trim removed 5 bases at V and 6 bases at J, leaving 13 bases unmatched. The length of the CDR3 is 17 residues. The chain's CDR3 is CASSPTSPGTGVNEQFF. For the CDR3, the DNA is TGTGCCAGCAGCCCTACCTCCCCCGGGACAGGGGTCAATGAGCAGTTCTTC.

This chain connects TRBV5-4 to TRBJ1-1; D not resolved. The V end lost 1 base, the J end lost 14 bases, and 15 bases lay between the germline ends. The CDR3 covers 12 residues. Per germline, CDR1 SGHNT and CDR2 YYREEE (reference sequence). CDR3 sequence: CASSLNAGDWFF. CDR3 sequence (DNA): TGTGCCAGCAGCTTGAATGCGGGTGATTGGTTCTTT.

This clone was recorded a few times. The CDR3 here is CASSFRQSNQPQHF. The CDR3 DNA follows: TGTGCCAGCAGCTTTCGCCAGAGCAATCAGCCCCAGCATTTT. The chain combines TRBV5-6 with TRBJ1-5; D unclear. Germline lookup yields CDR1 SGHDT and CDR2 YYEEEE. The CDR3 length is 14 residues. Trimming removed 2 bases at V and 1 base at J, with 7 bases between.

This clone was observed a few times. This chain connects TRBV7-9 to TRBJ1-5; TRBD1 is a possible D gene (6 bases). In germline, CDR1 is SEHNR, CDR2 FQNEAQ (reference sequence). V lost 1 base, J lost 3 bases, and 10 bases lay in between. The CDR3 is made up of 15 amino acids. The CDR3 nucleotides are TGTGCCAGCAGCTTAGGTGGGGGGCCCAATCAGCCCCAGCATTTT. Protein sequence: CASSLGGGPNQPQHF.

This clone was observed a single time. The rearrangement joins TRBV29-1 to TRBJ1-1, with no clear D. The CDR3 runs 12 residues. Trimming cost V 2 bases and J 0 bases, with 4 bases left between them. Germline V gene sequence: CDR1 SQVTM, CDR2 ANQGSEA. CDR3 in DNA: TGCAGCGTTGAACAGATGAACACTGAAGCTTTCTTT. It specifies CSVEQMNTEAFF.

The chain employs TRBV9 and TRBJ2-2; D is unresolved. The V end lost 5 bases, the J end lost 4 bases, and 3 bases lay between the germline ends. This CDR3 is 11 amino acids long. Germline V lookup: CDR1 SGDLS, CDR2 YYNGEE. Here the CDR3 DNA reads TGTGCCAGCAGAGGCACCGGGGAGCTGTTTTTT. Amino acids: CASRGTGELFF.

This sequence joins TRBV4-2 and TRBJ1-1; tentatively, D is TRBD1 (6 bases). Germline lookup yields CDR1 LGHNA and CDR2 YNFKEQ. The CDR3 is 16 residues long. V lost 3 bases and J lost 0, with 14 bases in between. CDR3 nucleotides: TGTGCCAGCAGCCATCTTCGGACAGAGCTGAACACTGAAGCTTTCTTT. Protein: CASSHLRTELNTEAFF.

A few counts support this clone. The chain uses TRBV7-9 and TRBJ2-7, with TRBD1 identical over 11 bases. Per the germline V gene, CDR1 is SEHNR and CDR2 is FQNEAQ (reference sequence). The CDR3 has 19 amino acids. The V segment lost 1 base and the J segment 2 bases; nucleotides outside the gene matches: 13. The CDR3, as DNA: TGTGCCAGCAGCTTAGGGCCTGCACCGGCGGACAGGGGGCCCTACGAGCAGTACTTC. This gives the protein CASSLGPAPADRGPYEQYF. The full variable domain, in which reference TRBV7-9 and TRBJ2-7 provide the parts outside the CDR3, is DTGVSQNPRHKITKRGQNVTFRCDPISEHNRLYWYRQTLGQGPEFLTYFQNEAQLEKSRLLSDRFSAERPKGSFSTLEIQRTEQGDSAMYLCASSLGPAPADRGPYEQYFGPGTRLTVT.

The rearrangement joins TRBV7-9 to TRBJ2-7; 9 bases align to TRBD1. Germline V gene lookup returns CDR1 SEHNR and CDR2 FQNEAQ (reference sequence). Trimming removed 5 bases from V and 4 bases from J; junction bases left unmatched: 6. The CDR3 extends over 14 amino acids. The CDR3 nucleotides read TGTGCCAGCAGCCTACAGGGGGCTTGGTACGAGCAGTACTTC. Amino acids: CASSLQGAWYEQYF.

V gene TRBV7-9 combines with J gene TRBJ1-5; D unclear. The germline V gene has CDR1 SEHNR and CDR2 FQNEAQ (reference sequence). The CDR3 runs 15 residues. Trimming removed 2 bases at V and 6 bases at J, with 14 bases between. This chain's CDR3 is CASSLSGASSQPQHF. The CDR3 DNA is TGTGCCAGCAGCTTATCAGGAGCCTCATCTCAGCCCCAGCATTTT.